The subject of this entry is one TCR beta chain. These data come from a study of blood T cell repertoires in COVID-19. Trimming removed 4 bases from V and 1 base from J, with 11 bases in between. CDR1 is SQVTM and CDR2 is ANQGSEA in the germline V gene. The CDR3 sequence is 13 residues long. Assay: immunoSEQ multiplex PCR; the TCRdb copy retains only in-frame clones and omits some. This sample has 150,000 to 170,000 clones, with approximately 80% found just once. The chain carries TRBV29-1 and TRBJ2-7; the D gene is possibly TRBD1 (5 bases). This receptor was identified in a woman between 55 and 75 years old with COVID-19, enrolled during active disease. Sample: peripheral blood. CDR3 sequence reads: CSVVVGASYEQYF. CDR3 nucleotides: TGCAGCGTTGTTGTAGGGGCTTCCTACGAGCAGTACTTC.